The 26 T cell receptor beta chains presented below share a single source sample, sequenced in a study of OX40 agonist ivuxolimab in advanced cancers. TCRdb's copy holds only in-frame clones and misses some; the assay was immunoSEQ multiplex PCR. Of about 15,000 clones listed, about four fifths are singletons. The sample was CD4+ or CD8+ T cells sorted from blood, taken in a trial of the OX40 agonist ivuxolimab. The receptors here all came from an adult with an advanced solid tumor such as melanoma, head and neck, liver or kidney cancer.

The CDR3 reads CASSFAPGLAGGTDTQYF. The CDR3 DNA reads as TGTGCCAGCAGCTTTGCCCCGGGACTAGCGGGGGGCACAGATACGCAGTATTTT. V gene TRBV12-1 combines with J gene TRBJ2-3; whether TRBD2, the table's D call, matches the DNA was not checked. TRBV12-1 is a recognized pseudogene. The CDR3 sequence is 18 residues long.

This clone was seen more than once but under ten times. The chain has TRBV2 and TRBJ2-3; 9 nucleotides align to TRBD2. V was clipped by 1 base and J by 5 bases; unmatched bases: 10. The CDR3 is made up of 17 amino acids. The V gene's germline CDR1 is SNHLY and CDR2 FYNNEI. CDR3 protein: CASSEEPSGGLKDTQYF. The DNA of the CDR3 is TGTGCCAGCAGTGAAGAGCCGAGCGGGGGGCTCAAAGATACGCAGTATTTT.

The gene calls are TRBV5-5 and TRBJ2-5; no clear D gene. The CDR3 has 14 amino acids. The germline CDR1 and CDR2 sequences are SGHKS and YYEKEE (reference sequence). Trimming took 0 bases from V and 2 from J, leaving 8 bases between them. The CDR3 loop is CASSLVLLQETQYF. The CDR3 nucleotides read TGTGCCAGCAGCTTGGTACTATTGCAAGAGACCCAGTACTTC.

The chain employs TRBV7-2 and TRBJ2-5; 8 bases agree with TRBD2. Germline assignment: CDR1 SGHTA and CDR2 FQGNSA. The CDR3 is made up of 15 amino acids. After removal of 1 base from V and 4 bases from J, the junction contained 5 bases not matched to a gene. CDR3 sequence: CASSLGGSGGETQYF. As DNA, the CDR3 is TGTGCCAGCAGCTTAGGCGGGAGCGGGGGAGAGACCCAGTACTTC.

The chain employs TRBV14 and TRBJ1-2; 10 bases line up with TRBD1. CDR1 and CDR2 (germline): SGHDN, FVKESK. The CDR3 runs to 15 residues. Germline trimming cut 5 bases from V and 2 bases from J; bases unmatched to any gene: 5. The CDR3 bases are TGTGCCAGCAGCACGTCGGGACAGGGGAACTATGGCTACACCTTC. Translated, it gives CASSTSGQGNYGYTF. The full variable domain, its missing parts supplied by reference TRBV14 and TRBJ1-2, is EAGVTQFPSHSVIEKGQTVTLRCDPISGHDNLYWYRRVMGKEIKFLLHFVKESKQDESGMPNNRFLAERTGGTYSTLKVQPAELEDSGVYFCASSTSGQGNYGYTFGSGTRLTVV.

This chain links TRBV28 with TRBJ2-5, with D possibly being TRBD2 (5 bases). This CDR3 has 12 residues. V was shortened by 7 bases and J by 5 bases, with 11 bases between the two germline ends. Germline lookup yields CDR1 MDHEN and CDR2 SYDVKM. In DNA, the CDR3 is TGTGCCAGCAATCCCGGCGGGGAGACCCAGTACTTC. It specifies CASNPGGETQYF.

The chain combines TRBV28 with TRBJ2-1, with a possible D match to TRBD2 (6 bases). The CDR3 sequence is 14 residues long. From germline, CDR1 is MDHEN and CDR2 SYDVKM. Trimming stripped 8 bases from V and 6 bases from J, with 17 bases between. CDR3 sequence reads: CASSLGEEPNEQFF. For the CDR3, the DNA is TGTGCCAGCTCGCTAGGGGAGGAGCCCAATGAGCAGTTCTTC.

This chain connects TRBV27 to TRBJ2-5, with a weak D call TRBD2 (6 bases). Trimming took off 6 bases at V and 5 bases at J, with 16 bases between the two ends. Germline values: CDR1 MNHEY, CDR2 SMNVEV (reference sequence). CDR3 length equals 14 residues. The CDR3 loop is CASRRGLVGETQYF. The CDR3 DNA reads TGTGCCAGCAGGCGGGGCCTTGTAGGGGAGACCCAGTACTTC.

V usage is TRBV13 and J usage is TRBJ2-7; D gene ambiguous. This CDR3 contains 14 residues. Looked up from germline, CDR1 is PRHDT and CDR2 is FYEKMQ (reference sequence). Trimming pared 3 bases from V and 2 bases from J, leaving 11 bases between. This chain's CDR3 is CASSFVRPPYEQYF. The CDR3 DNA is TGTGCCAGCAGCTTCGTCAGGCCTCCCTACGAGCAGTACTTC.

CDR3 bases: TGTGCCAGCAGCCTAGGGGGAGATACGCAGTATTTT. This sequence encodes CASSLGGDTQYF. This chain uses TRBV27 with TRBJ2-3; D may be TRBD1 (6 bases). CDR1 is MNHEY and CDR2 is SMNVEV in the germline V gene (reference sequence). The V end was cut by 6 bases, the J end by 5 bases, with 9 bases between. This CDR3 has 12 amino acids.

The chain has TRBV6-1 and TRBJ2-1; 8 positions match TRBD1. In germline, CDR1 is MNHNS, CDR2 SASEGT. The V gene end was trimmed by 5 bases and the J gene end by 8 bases; junction bases not matched to a gene: 11. This CDR3 region has 15 residues. The chain's CDR3 is CASSLLSGQGDEQFF. CDR3 nucleotide sequence: TGTGCCAGCAGTTTACTAAGCGGACAGGGCGATGAGCAGTTCTTC.

The V gene is TRBV5-1, the J gene TRBJ1-2; TRBD1 matches 8 bases. CDR1 and CDR2 from the germline V gene are SGHRS and YFSETQ. This CDR3 comprises 13 residues. Trimming cost V 0 bases and J 6 bases; bases outside gene matches: 1. The CDR3 nucleotides read TGCGCCAGCAGCTTGGCAGGGGGCGATGGCTACACCTTC. It specifies CASSLAGGDGYTF. The variable domain in full, with the rest retrieved from reference TRBV5-1 and TRBJ1-2, is KAGVTQTPRYLIKTRGQQVTLSCSPISGHRSVSWYQQTPGQGLQFLFEYFSETQRNKGNFPGRFSGRQFSNSRSEMNVSTLELGDSALYLCASSLAGGDGYTFGSGTRLTVV.

The chain is built from TRBV30 and TRBJ2-7; 9 bases line up with TRBD1. Germline trimming cut 7 bases from V and 1 base from J; bases unmatched to any gene: 5. The CDR3 sequence is 13 residues long. Germline assignment: CDR1 GTSNPN and CDR2 SVGIG (reference sequence). CDR3 sequence (DNA): TGTGCCTATCAGACAGGGGGGTCCTACGAGCAGTACTTC. This encodes CAYQTGGSYEQYF. Supplemented by reference TRBV30 and TRBJ2-7, the full variable domain reads SQTIHQWPATLVQPVGSPLSLECTVEGTSNPNLYWYRQAAGRGLQLLFYSVGIGQISSEVPQNLSASRPQDRQFILSSKKLLLSDSGFYLCAYQTGGSYEQYFGPGTRLTVT.

CDR3 sequence: CASSVEREVTYNSPLHF. CDR3 bases: TGTGCCAGCAGCGTAGAACGGGAAGTAACCTATAATTCACCCCTCCACTTT. J is TRBJ1-6 and V is TRBV9, with D hard to call. Germline V lookup: CDR1 SGDLS, CDR2 YYNGEE. The V gene lost 0 bases and the J gene lost 2 bases, with 12 bases spanning the gap. The CDR3 sequence is 17 residues long. Variable domain in full (rest from reference TRBV9 and TRBJ1-6): DSGVTQTPKHLITATGQRVTLRCSPRSGDLSVYWYQQSLDQGLQFLIQYYNGEERAKGNILERFSAQQFPDLHSELNLSSLELGDSALYFCASSVEREVTYNSPLHFGNGTRLTVT.

The gene calls are TRBV6-5 and TRBJ2-7; 8 nucleotides match TRBD2. The J segment lost 3 bases and the V segment lost 4 bases, leaving 8 bases of the junction unmatched. Germline lookup yields CDR1 MNHEY and CDR2 SVGAGI. The CDR3 is 15 residues long. This chain's CDR3 is CASSFAGGRSYEQYF. In nucleotides, the CDR3 is TGTGCCAGCAGTTTTGCGGGGGGCAGGAGCTACGAGCAGTACTTC.

CDR3 sequence reads: CASSPHKRGVGGAQYF. The CDR3 region has the DNA TGTGCCAGCAGCCCACATAAGCGGGGGGTCGGAGGGGCGCAGTATTTT. This sequence joins TRBV7-9 and TRBJ2-3; 9 bases agree with TRBD2. V shed 5 bases and J 10 bases; nucleotides not matched to a gene: 16. The CDR3 sequence is 16 residues long. In germline, CDR1 is SEHNR, CDR2 FQNEAQ (reference sequence).

The CDR3 spells CASSWTGPLESSYEQYF. The CDR3, as DNA: TGTGCCAGCAGTTGGACAGGGCCTTTAGAGAGCTCCTACGAGCAGTACTTC. The chain links TRBV2 to TRBJ2-7, with 8 bases fitting TRBD1. CDR3 length: 17 amino acids. The ends lost 5 bases at V and 0 bases at J; junction bases unmatched: 12. Germline V lookup: CDR1 SNHLY, CDR2 FYNNEI.

This clone was detected only once. This chain joins TRBV4-1 and TRBJ2-7, with TRBD2 as a possible D gene (6 bases). Looked up from germline, CDR1 is MGHRA and CDR2 is YSYEKL. Deletions cut 4 bases from V and 6 bases from J, with 19 bases between. This CDR3 has 15 residues. The CDR3 nucleotides are TGCGCCAGCAGCCTCTACTTTGAGGGACTGGGCGAGCAGTACTTC. Residues: CASSLYFEGLGEQYF.

CDR3 protein: CASSYRDKEAFF. The CDR3 nucleotides are TGTGCCAGCAGTTACCGGGACAAAGAAGCTTTCTTT. The chain employs TRBV6-5 and TRBJ1-1; a weak D match, TRBD1 (6 bases). V gave up 2 bases and J gave up 8 bases, with 9 bases separating them. The CDR3 length is 12 residues. Per germline, CDR1 MNHEY and CDR2 SVGAGI.

This sequence joins TRBV4-1 and TRBJ2-3, with TRBD1 matching over 9 bases. The CDR3 spans 15 residues. Germline loops: CDR1 MGHRA, CDR2 YSYEKL. V shed 5 bases, J shed 1 base, and the junction held 4 bases outside the gene matches. The CDR3, as DNA: TGCGCCAGCAGCAACCGGGACAGGGGCACAGATACGCAGTATTTT. Translation gives CASSNRDRGTDTQYF.

The table lists this clone with a few counts. This chain uses TRBV2 with TRBJ2-1; possibly TRBD2 for D (5 bases). CDR1 and CDR2 (germline): SNHLY, FYNNEI. The length of the CDR3 is 13 residues. Trimming took off 4 bases at V and 5 bases at J, with 9 bases between the two ends. CDR3 sequence (DNA): TGTGCCAGCAGTGTATGGCGGGACAATGAGCAGTTCTTC. It is translated as CASSVWRDNEQFF.

This sequence joins TRBV2 and TRBJ2-7; 10 nucleotides agree with TRBD1. Trimming at V came to 6 bases and at J to 4 bases, leaving 9 bases not matched to a gene. Germline V gene lookup returns CDR1 SNHLY and CDR2 FYNNEI. This CDR3 region has 15 residues. DNA of the CDR3: TGTGCCAGCAGGATTATACCGGGACAGGGGTACGAGCAGTACTTC. Translating it yields CASRIIPGQGYEQYF. Based on the CDR3 plus reference TRBV2 and TRBJ2-7, the full variable domain is EPEVTQTPSHQVTQMGQEVILRCVPISNHLYFYWYRQILGQKVEFLVSFYNNEISEKSEIFDDQFSVERPDGSNFTLKIRSTKLEDSAMYFCASRIIPGQGYEQYFGPGTRLTVT.

V is TRBV7-9 and J is TRBJ1-1; D gene ambiguous. CDR1 and CDR2 (germline): SEHNR, FQNEAQ (reference sequence). The CDR3 totals 16 residues. Trimming shortened V by 1 base and J by 1 base, and 13 bases separated the two germline ends. CDR3 DNA sequence: TGTGCCAGCAGCTTAGGAGGGCAGATCTCGAACACTGAAGCTTTCTTT. Its protein is CASSLGGQISNTEAFF.

This clone was recorded only once. For the CDR3, the DNA is TGCGCCAGCAGCCGACAGGGGGCGGGGTACGAGCAGTACTTC. Translated: CASSRQGAGYEQYF. The chain employs TRBV4-1 and TRBJ2-7; TRBD1 agrees at 10 bases. This CDR3 is built from 14 residues. With V trimmed by 4 bases and J by 4 bases, 4 bases remained unmatched. Germline CDR1 and CDR2: MGHRA and YSYEKL.

The chain employs TRBV6-4 and TRBJ2-1; 7 nucleotides match TRBD2. The CDR3 runs to 15 residues. Trimming took 8 bases from V and 6 from J; bases not matched to a gene: 13. Looked up from germline, CDR1 is MRHNA and CDR2 is SNTAGT. In DNA, the CDR3 is TGTGCCAGCGCGCGGAGCGCGGGAGAGGTCAATGAGCAGTTCTTC. This encodes CASARSAGEVNEQFF.

The chain couples TRBV5-6 to TRBJ1-2, with a tentative D call TRBD1 (5 bases). The CDR3 is 15 amino acids. Trimming pared 0 bases from V and 4 bases from J, leaving 13 bases between. Germline V CDR1 and CDR2: SGHDT, YYEEEE. The CDR3 region has the DNA TGTGCCAGCAGCTTGGCCGGGGCGCCGGGCTATGGCTACACCTTC. Translating it yields CASSLAGAPGYGYTF. Full variable domain (outside the CDR3, taken from reference TRBV5-6 and TRBJ1-2): DAGVTQSPTHLIKTRGQQVTLRCSPKSGHDTVSWYQQALGQGPQFIFQYYEEEERQRGNFPDRFSGHQFPNYSSELNVNALLLGDSALYLCASSLAGAPGYGYTFGSGTRLTVV.